This is a list of T cell receptor beta chains from one sample in a study of shared clonotypes between healthy human individuals. Here immunoSEQ multiplex PCR was the method, and the copy in TCRdb shows in-frame clones only, minus some. The sample records roughly 2,300,000 clones, under 95% being singletons. Sequencing was performed on naive CD4+ T cells from PBMCs. These receptors all come from a man younger than 30 in good health. Some clones in this sample may be carry-over from other donors' samples. Both conserved end residues are trimmed from each CDR3. Each record gives: clone size, V gene, CDR3 protein. Clone size is shown for a subset of rows, as once, few, many or a class of expanded clone.

>.|TRBV7-7
ASSRTSGLAYEQY
>.|TRBV11-2
ASSTPSGIIGNEQF
>.|TRBV29-1
SVGGTGSFGETQY
>.|TRBV19
ASSTGTVPSYNEQF
>.|TRBV5-4
ASSSKSSYEQY
>.|TRBV25-1
ASSEGQGAGETQY
>.|TRBV14
ASSQGRQPQH
>.|TRBV2
ASLEQGFGNGYT
>.|TRBV9
ASSVEVGAGGGEAF
>.|TRBV6-1
ASSEMGALGETQY
>.|TRBV7-9
ATGTIEAF
>.|TRBV28
ASSWQGLTYEQY
>.|TRBV4-1
ASSQVPRAQPQH
>.|TRBV5-1
ASSTGWTERLGYT
>.|TRBV27
ASSPYAGEQY
>.|TRBV7-2
ASSRTSGNNEQF
>.|TRBV30
AWSVAGTNGQF
>.|TRBV7-2
ASSPFRDTGELF
>once|TRBV28
ASSPPGQGDQPQH
>.|TRBV9
ASSVGFSGRTLGNEQF
>few|TRBV9
ASSVEGTGGEKLF
>.|TRBV15
ATKLGGVDTEAF
>.|TRBV11-2
ASSLEPPGEQY
>.|TRBV11-2
ASSLEWREGIADTQY
>.|TRBV28
ASSYPFSSYEQY
>.|TRBV7-2
ASSLARGRSNEKLF
>.|TRBV5-1
ASSSHSPRGETQY
>.|TRBV5-1
ASSFDPGTATNTEAF
>.|TRBV7-2
ASSSGASTDTQY
>.|TRBV6-1
ASSEAQRRPGEKLF
>.|TRBV27
ASRPDTSYEQY